This T cell receptor (beta chain) was captured in a study of T-cell reconstitution after alpha-beta-depleted transplantation in children. Germline V gives CDR1 ENHRY, CDR2 SYGVKD. Trimming took off 11 bases at V and 11 bases at J, with 22 bases between the two ends. The CDR3 totals 12 residues. Unique molecular identifiers featured in how the TCRbeta library was prepared. MiXCR, applied by TCRdb to the PCR reads, yields one record per CDR3 protein. The table has approximately 210,000 distinct CDR3 sequences, over 15% seen once; the top ten hold around 45%. Points from the study as a whole: After one year, T-cell counts and TCRbeta diversity mostly came from new T cells. Surviving recipient T cells and thymic progenitors underlay high day-60 TCRbeta diversity in some patients. About two months after transplant, alpha-beta T cells reportedly came from several hundred expanded graft clones.

On this clonotype: Its antigen is undetermined.

This receptor was taken from a male patient between 2 and 15 years old who had a stem cell transplant for acute lymphoblastic leukemia, so the T cells may come from the graft donor. Sequencing was performed on PBMCs, mostly from graft donor cells, taken 360 days after TCRalphabeta/CD19-depleted stem cell transplant. The chain joins TRBV10-3 to TRBJ2-7; maybe TRBD2 (6 bases). This chain's CDR3 is CASGQPGGVEYF. CDR3 DNA sequence: TGTGCCTCTGGCCAGCCAGGAGGGGTAGAGTACTTC.